The TCR beta chain described here comes from a study of graft-versus-host responses after intestinal transplantation (dated by TCRdb to about 2021). At the level of the whole study: Multivisceral, liver-intestinal, or isolated intestinal transplants were received by the recipients. The cohort enrolled 20 to 30 intestinal transplant recipients, one of whom was a retransplant, and a few patients without pretransplant specimens were excluded. To identify alloreactive clones, pre-transplant mixed lymphocyte reaction products were sequenced and compared with unstimulated pre-transplant donor and recipient T cells. Samples from a few later patients were sequenced in-house on an Illumina MiSeq with MiXCR processing rather than by the commercial service. After intestinal transplantation, graft-versus-host and host-versus-graft alloreactive T cell clones were followed in the graft, circulation and bone marrow using bulk TCR-beta CDR3 sequencing. A peak of at least 4% donor T cells among recipient peripheral blood mononuclear cells was the definition used for donor T cell macrochimerism. Every recipient was given anti-thymocyte globulin induction, then maintenance tacrolimus and steroids for 3 to 4 years. What the work shows at the level of the full study, not this receptor alone: The relatively low number and heterogeneity of intestinal transplant patients limited the conclusions. GvH clones were detected in recipient bone marrow, and some of these GvH clones were observed earlier in ileal mucosa or blood, consistent with an intestinal mucosal origin. High GvH to HvG T cell clonal ratios were observed in the allografts of patients with donor T cell macrochimerism. Peak levels of circulating GvH clones were associated with declines in HvG clones early after transplant.

The library was obtained by the immunoSEQ multiplex PCR assay. In most patients, genomic DNA was isolated using the Qiagen DNeasy Blood and Tissue Kit and sent frozen to Adaptive Biotechnologies for TCR sequencing. Adaptive Biotechnologies carried out high-throughput TCR-beta CDR3 sequencing of genomic DNA for most patients. Regarding the original processing steps: TCR sequencing data for around 20 patients were retrieved from Adaptive's ImmunoSEQ software; three other patients were processed with MiXCR and VDJtools. To correct CD4 versus CD8 sorting errors, sequences present in both subsets at a frequency ratio below 5:1 were removed. CDR3 nucleotide sequences shared between donor and recipient were removed because the origin of such sequences could not be assigned. Alloreactive clones required at least 2-fold expansion over unstimulated cells and minimum CFSE-low frequency of 0.002% (template counts) or 0.001% (read counts). A clone was considered mappable if detected in the sequenced pre-transplant spleen, lymph node, or MLR CFSE-low populations of the donor or recipient. The cumulative frequency of alloreactive clones was calculated as a percentage of all sequences, weighted by copy number. Imported from immuneACCESS, the table was reduced by TCRdb to in-frame sequences with V and J called. These copies leave out some clones; in studies compared against another copy, an unresolved V gene accounts for under half, and the cause of the remainder is not known. D and trimming come from the DNA, and the V and J calls and clone size come from that table. This sample comprises approximately 70,000 clones, around 90% of them detected only once. Approximately 2.7% of the sample is held by the ten biggest clonotypes.

Notes on this clone: It has no known antigen specificity. Per-base qualities were not stored, and no clone one base away is much larger.

According to the study, the label for this sample's time point signals: cells obtained before transplantation from donor or recipient. CD3+CD4+ and CD3+CD8+ populations were FACS-sorted from unstimulated pre-transplant donor and recipient cells taken from spleen or lymph nodes. This specimen was unstimulated CD8+ T cells sorted from spleen or lymph node cells, taken before intestinal transplant. The sequence came from a human donor who received an intestinal transplant.

The CDR3 region: CASSPSGQGDEKLFF. Read as DNA, the sequence is TGTGCCAGCAGTCCTTCGGGACAGGGGGATGAAAAACTGTTTTTT. The chain is made from TRBV7-9 and TRBJ1-4; 11 bases in between match TRBD1. CDR1 SEHNR and CDR2 FQNEAQ were looked up in the germline V gene (reference sequence). Its CDR3 holds 15 amino acids, cysteine through phenylalanine. Only CDR3 DNA is held: 45 bases, read in frame from base 1. At the junction V is shortened by 6 bases and J by 6 bases; bases outside the gene matches: 6.